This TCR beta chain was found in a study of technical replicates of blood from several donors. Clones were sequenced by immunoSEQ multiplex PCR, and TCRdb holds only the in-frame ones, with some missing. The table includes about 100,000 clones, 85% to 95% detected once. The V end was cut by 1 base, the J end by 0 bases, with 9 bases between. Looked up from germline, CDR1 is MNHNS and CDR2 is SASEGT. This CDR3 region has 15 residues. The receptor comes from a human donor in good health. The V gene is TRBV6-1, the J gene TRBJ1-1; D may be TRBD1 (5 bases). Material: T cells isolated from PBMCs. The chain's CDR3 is CASSEVWTLNTEAFF. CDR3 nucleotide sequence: TGTGCCAGCAGTGAAGTATGGACATTGAACACTGAAGCTTTCTTT.